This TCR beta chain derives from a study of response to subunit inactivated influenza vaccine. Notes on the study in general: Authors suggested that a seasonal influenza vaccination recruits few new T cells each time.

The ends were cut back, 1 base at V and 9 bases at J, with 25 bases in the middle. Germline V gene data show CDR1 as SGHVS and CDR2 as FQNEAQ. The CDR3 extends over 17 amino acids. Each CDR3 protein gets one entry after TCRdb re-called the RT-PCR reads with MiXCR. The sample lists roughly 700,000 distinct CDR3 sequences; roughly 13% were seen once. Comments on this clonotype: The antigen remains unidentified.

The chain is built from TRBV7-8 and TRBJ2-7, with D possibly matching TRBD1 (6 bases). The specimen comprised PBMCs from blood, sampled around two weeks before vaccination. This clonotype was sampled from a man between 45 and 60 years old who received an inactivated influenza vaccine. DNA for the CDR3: TGTGCCAGCAGCTTAGTAAGTGGCCAGGGGCCCGTCACGGGGCAGTACTTC. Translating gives CASSLVSGQGPVTGQYF. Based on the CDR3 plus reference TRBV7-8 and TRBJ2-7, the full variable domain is GAGVSQSPRYKVAKRGQDVALRCDPISGHVSLFWYQQALGQGPEFLTYFQNEAQLDKSGLPSDRFFAERPEGSVSTLKIQRTQQEDSAVYLCASSLVSGQGPVTGQYFGPGTRLTVT.